This T cell receptor beta chain was captured in a study of response to subunit inactivated influenza vaccine. Study-wide findings and caveats: Authors suggested each seasonal flu vaccination may recruit only limited numbers of new T cells.

V was pared by 8 bases and J by 2 bases, with 10 bases between. This CDR3 comprises 13 residues. TCRdb reanalysed the RT-PCR reads using MiXCR and keeps one entry per CDR3 protein. The profile shows approximately 730,000 distinct CDR3 sequences, about 15% of them singletons. On this clonotype: The antigen is unknown.

This chain uses TRBV12-3 or TRBV12-4 with TRBJ1-5; D gene unclear. The material was PBMCs from blood, obtained 14 days before vaccination. The receptor's source is a man aged 45 to 65 who received an inactivated influenza vaccine. CDR3 amino acids: CASGSRGNQPQHF. In DNA, the CDR3 is TGTGCCAGCGGAAGTAGGGGCAATCAGCCCCAGCATTTT.